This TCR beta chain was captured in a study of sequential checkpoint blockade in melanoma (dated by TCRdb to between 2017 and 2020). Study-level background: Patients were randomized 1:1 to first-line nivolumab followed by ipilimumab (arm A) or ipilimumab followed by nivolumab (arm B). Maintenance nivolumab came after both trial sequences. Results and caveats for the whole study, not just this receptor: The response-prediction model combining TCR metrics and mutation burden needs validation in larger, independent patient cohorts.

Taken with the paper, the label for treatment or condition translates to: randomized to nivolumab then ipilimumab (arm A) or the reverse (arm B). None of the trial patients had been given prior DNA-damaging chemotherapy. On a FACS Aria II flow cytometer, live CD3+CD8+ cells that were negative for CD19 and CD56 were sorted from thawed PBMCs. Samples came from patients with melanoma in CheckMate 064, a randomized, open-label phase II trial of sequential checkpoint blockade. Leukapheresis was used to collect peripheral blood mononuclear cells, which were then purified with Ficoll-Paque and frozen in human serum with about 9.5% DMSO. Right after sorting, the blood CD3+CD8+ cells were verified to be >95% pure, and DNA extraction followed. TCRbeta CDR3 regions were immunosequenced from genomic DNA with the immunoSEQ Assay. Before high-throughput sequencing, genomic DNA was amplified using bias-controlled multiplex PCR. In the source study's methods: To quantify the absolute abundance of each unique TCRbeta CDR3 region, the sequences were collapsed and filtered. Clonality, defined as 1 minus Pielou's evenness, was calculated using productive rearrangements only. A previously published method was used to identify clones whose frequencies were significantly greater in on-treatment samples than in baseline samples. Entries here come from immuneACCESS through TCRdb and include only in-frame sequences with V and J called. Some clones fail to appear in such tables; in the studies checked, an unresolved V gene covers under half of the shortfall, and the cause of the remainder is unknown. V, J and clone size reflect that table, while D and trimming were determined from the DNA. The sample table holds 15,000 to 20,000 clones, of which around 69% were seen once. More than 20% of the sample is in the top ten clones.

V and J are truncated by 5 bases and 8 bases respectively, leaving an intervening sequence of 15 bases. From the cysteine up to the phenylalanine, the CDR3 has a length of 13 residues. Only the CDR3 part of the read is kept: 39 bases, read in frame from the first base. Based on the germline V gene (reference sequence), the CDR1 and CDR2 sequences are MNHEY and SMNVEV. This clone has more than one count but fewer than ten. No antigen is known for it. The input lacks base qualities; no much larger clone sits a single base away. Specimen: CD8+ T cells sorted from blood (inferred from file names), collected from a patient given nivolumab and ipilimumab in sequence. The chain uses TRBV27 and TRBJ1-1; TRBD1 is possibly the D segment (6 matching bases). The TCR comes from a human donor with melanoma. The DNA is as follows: TGTGCCAGCAGTCCCCTAGGGAGGGGGGAAGCTTTCTTT. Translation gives CASSPLGRGEAFF.